This T cell receptor beta chain is drawn from a study of shared clonotypes between healthy human individuals. Study details: Per donor, CD8 memory used one plate, CD8 naive used two, CD4 memory used three and CD4 naive used three. Findings of the study overall: Read depth was anticipated to influence clonotype sharing among donors. Only blood was sampled, and tissue TCR repertoires likely differ from blood ones.

The table came from immunoSEQ multiplex PCR; TCRdb's copy has only in-frame clones and leaves some out. The sample includes about 2.3 million clones, less than 95% of them seen just once. All of the donors resided in Nashville, Tennessee, and each was a Caucasian adult. Note on this clone: Its antigen is still unknown.

Germline values: CDR1 MGHRA, CDR2 YSYEKL. V dropped 5 bases and J dropped 3 bases, with 14 bases sitting between them. The CDR3 loop spans 14 amino acids. Specimen: naive CD4+ T cells from PBMCs. Subset indicated: CD45RA+ positively selected. The chain combines TRBV4-1 with TRBJ2-7, with D perhaps matching TRBD1 (5 bases). This sequence originates from a man aged 18 to 29 in good health. Some clones in this sample may be carry-over from other donors' samples. CDR3 sequence reads: CASSYPAQGYEQYF. The CDR3 DNA follows: TGCGCCAGCAGCTATCCGGCCCAGGGCTACGAGCAGTACTTC.